The 28 T cell receptor beta chains presented below share a single source sample, sequenced in a study of T cell repertoires in cytomegalovirus infection. TCRdb ran MiXCR on the reads and lists one entry per CDR3 protein. The sample lists 400,000 or so distinct CDR3 sequences, about a sixth occurring once. Input material: PBMCs. These receptors were collected from a human donor in good health (CMV status not recorded). Some clones in this sample may be carry-over from other donors' samples.

The chain recombines TRBV6-2 or TRBV6-3 with TRBJ1-2; no clear D. Germline CDR1 reads MNHEY; CDR2 reads SVGEGT. V lost 6 bases and J lost 4, with 9 bases in between. The CDR3 has 12 amino acids. In DNA form, the CDR3 reads TGTGCCAGCAGGGACGTAAGCTATGGCTACACCTTC. Its translation is CASRDVSYGYTF.

In its sample, this clonotype was seen a few times. The V and J genes are TRBV10-3 and TRBJ2-7; D not certain. CDR1 is ENHRY and CDR2 is SYGVKD in the germline V gene. This CDR3 region has 13 residues. V lost 4 bases to trimming and J lost 4 bases, with 11 bases between them. The CDR3, as DNA: TGTGCCATCAGTGGCTCGGAATCATACGAGCAGTACTTC. It is translated as CAISGSESYEQYF.

This clonotype was detected only a few times. The chain employs TRBV11-2 and TRBJ2-6; D is uncertain. Per germline, CDR1 SGHAT and CDR2 FQNNGV. This CDR3 has 15 amino acids. V lost 5 bases to trimming and J lost 0 bases, with 8 bases between them. DNA of the CDR3: TGTGCCAGCAGCCCACATAGCTCTGGGGCCAACGTCCTGACTTTC. It codes for CASSPHSSGANVLTF.

This clonotype has ten or more counts. The chain couples TRBV12-3 or TRBV12-4 to TRBJ2-5; D tentatively fits TRBD1 or TRBD2 (5 bases each). V shed 6 bases and J shed 8 bases, with 19 bases lying between them. The CDR3 contains 14 residues. The CDR3 DNA is TGTGCCAGCAGCCCTATGGGGGTCGGGGAAACCCAGTACTTC. Translating gives CASSPMGVGETQYF.

This clonotype was detected a few times. The chain couples TRBV20-1 to TRBJ2-6; possibly TRBD2 for D (5 bases). CDR1 is DFQATT and CDR2 is SNEGSKA in the germline V gene (reference sequence). CDR3 length equals 15 residues. V was clipped by 1 base and J by 2 bases, with 9 bases between them. Here the CDR3 DNA reads TGCAGTGCTAGAGGACGGGGAGCTGGGGCCAACGTCCTGACTTTC. It yields the protein CSARGRGAGANVLTF.

The chain recombines TRBV2 with TRBJ2-7; 9 nucleotides agree with TRBD2. There are 13 residues in the CDR3. Germline V gene data show CDR1 as SNHLY and CDR2 as FYNNEI. The junction had 8 bases not matched to a gene; V was cut back by 8 bases and J by 6 bases. The CDR3: CASGLAGWGEQYF. The CDR3 DNA reads as TGTGCCAGCGGGCTAGCGGGATGGGGCGAGCAGTACTTC.

This chain uses TRBV29-1 with TRBJ2-3; D remains unclear. The V and J ends lost 3 bases and 0 bases respectively, with 10 bases between them. Germline values: CDR1 SQVTM, CDR2 ANQGSEA. The CDR3 length is 14 residues. The CDR3 protein is CSVELEFSTDTQYF. As DNA, the CDR3 is TGCAGCGTTGAGCTGGAATTTAGCACAGATACGCAGTATTTT.

There are a few counts of this clonotype. This CDR3 is CASSIGQGSDEQFF. The DNA of the CDR3 is TGTGCCAGTAGTATAGGCCAGGGTAGCGATGAGCAGTTCTTC. V gene TRBV19 combines with J gene TRBJ2-1; D may be TRBD1 or TRBD2 (5 bases each). Deletions cut 1 base from V and 8 bases from J, with 12 bases between. Per germline, CDR1 LNHDA and CDR2 SQIVND (reference sequence). CDR3 length: 14 amino acids.

In its sample, this clonotype was seen many times. The V call is TRBV7-2, the J call TRBJ1-2; D remains ambiguous. Per the germline V gene, CDR1 is SGHTA and CDR2 is FQGNSA. The CDR3 has 14 residues. V was shortened by 7 bases and J by 2 bases, with 14 bases between the two germline ends. CDR3: CASTRALNNYGYTF. For the CDR3, the DNA is TGTGCCAGCACTAGGGCGCTAAACAACTATGGCTACACCTTC.

This clonotype was seen repeatedly, ten times or more. The chain joins TRBV7-2 to TRBJ2-5; D is unresolved. This CDR3 contains 12 residues. Trimming pared 4 bases from V and 5 bases from J, leaving 8 bases between. The germline gives CDR1 SGHTA, CDR2 FQGNSA. CDR3 bases: TGTGCCAGCAGCTCGACGCAGGAGACCCAGTACTTC. Protein product: CASSSTQETQYF.

This clonotype was seen at least ten times. The V and J genes are TRBV5-6 and TRBJ2-5; the match to TRBD1 covers 8 bases. CDR3 size: 15 residues. V gave up 1 base and J gave up 5 bases; unmatched junction bases: 7. Germline V gene data show CDR1 as SGHDT and CDR2 as YYEEEE. CDR3 in amino acids: CASSLFPGGQETQYF. CDR3 sequence (DNA): TGTGCCAGCAGCTTGTTTCCAGGGGGCCAGGAGACCCAGTACTTC.

The genes are TRBV7-2 and TRBJ2-7; 9 bases line up with TRBD1. J was trimmed by 5 bases and V by 1 base; bases with no gene match: 6. The CDR3 is made up of 15 amino acids. The germline V gene has CDR1 SGHTA and CDR2 FQGNSA. The CDR3 loop is CASSLVRTGVNEQYF. Here the CDR3 DNA reads TGTGCCAGCAGCTTAGTGAGGACAGGGGTTAACGAGCAGTACTTC. The entire variable domain, with the rest obtained from reference TRBV7-2 and TRBJ2-7, is as follows: GAGVSQSPSNKVTEKGKDVELRCDPISGHTALYWYRQSLGQGLEFLIYFQGNSAPDKSGLPSDRFSAERTGGSVSTLTIQRTQQEDSAVYLCASSLVRTGVNEQYFGPGTRLTVT.

The genes are TRBV20-1 and TRBJ2-7, with D perhaps TRBD1 or TRBD2 (5 bases each). V lost 7 bases and J lost 0, with 16 bases in between. The germline CDR1 and CDR2 sequences are DFQATT and SNEGSKA (reference sequence). This CDR3 is built from 14 residues. The CDR3 bases are TGCAGTGGAGTAGGGACCTTGAGCTCCTACGAGCAGTACTTC. Its protein product is CSGVGTLSSYEQYF.

The chain is built from TRBV30 and TRBJ2-7; a weak D match, TRBD1 (5 bases). Trimming pared 6 bases from V and 4 bases from J, leaving 13 bases between. The CDR3 totals 12 residues. CDR1 and CDR2 (germline): GTSNPN, SVGIG (reference sequence). The chain's CDR3 is CACQGPKYEQYF. In DNA form, the CDR3 reads TGTGCCTGCCAGGGTCCCAAGTACGAGCAGTACTTC.

There are a few counts of this clonotype. The V and J genes are TRBV7-2 and TRBJ1-6; TRBD1 is a possible D gene (5 bases). The germline V and J ends were trimmed by 2 bases and 5 bases, with 13 bases remaining between them. The CDR3 length is 16 residues. Looked up from germline, CDR1 is SGHTA and CDR2 is FQGNSA. The CDR3 reads CASSLLGTGNNSPLHF. The CDR3, as DNA: TGTGCCAGCAGCTTACTGGGGACCGGGAATAATTCACCCCTCCACTTT.

V gene TRBV5-1 combines with J gene TRBJ2-3; D perhaps matches TRBD2 (5 bases). This CDR3 spans 16 amino acids. Trimming removed 4 bases from V and 2 bases from J, with 17 bases in between. Germline values: CDR1 SGHRS, CDR2 YFSETQ. The CDR3 protein is CASSAGVLGYTDTQYF. The CDR3 nucleotides read TGCGCCAGCAGCGCCGGGGTTCTTGGGTACACAGATACGCAGTATTTT. The full variable domain, with the rest looked up from reference TRBV5-1 and TRBJ2-3, is KAGVTQTPRYLIKTRGQQVTLSCSPISGHRSVSWYQQTPGQGLQFLFEYFSETQRNKGNFPGRFSGRQFSNSRSEMNVSTLELGDSALYLCASSAGVLGYTDTQYFGPGTRLTVL.

This clonotype was seen only a few times. The rearrangement links TRBV20-1 to TRBJ1-4, with D tentatively TRBD1 (5 bases). The CDR3 is 13 residues long. Trimming cost V 3 bases and J 4 bases, with 9 bases left between them. Germline V gives CDR1 DFQATT, CDR2 SNEGSKA (reference sequence). The CDR3 here is CSARGPSNEKLFF. In DNA form, the CDR3 reads TGCAGTGCTAGGGGACCGAGTAATGAAAAACTGTTTTTT.

This chain links TRBV20-1 with TRBJ1-1; D is perhaps TRBD1 (6 bases). The length of the CDR3 is 14 residues. The V gene's germline CDR1 is DFQATT and CDR2 SNEGSKA (reference sequence). Trimming cost V 0 bases and J 6 bases, with 14 bases left between them. CDR3 coding DNA: TGCAGTGCTAGAGATCTAAGTAAGGGGGCTGAAGCTTTCTTT. Translating it yields CSARDLSKGAEAFF.

The table lists this clonotype with a few counts. This rearrangement joins TRBV20-1 to TRBJ2-3; D gene ambiguous. The ends were cut back, 6 bases at V and 2 bases at J, with 21 bases in the middle. CDR1 and CDR2 from the germline V gene are DFQATT and SNEGSKA (reference sequence). The CDR3 contains 16 residues. The CDR3 spells CSAPPAGRLPTDTQYF. CDR3 nucleotides: TGCAGTGCCCCCCCCGCTGGTCGCCTCCCCACAGATACGCAGTATTTT.

The rearrangement uses TRBV29-1 and TRBJ1-2, with D possibly being TRBD1 (5 bases). The CDR3 covers 11 residues. Looked up from germline, CDR1 is SQVTM and CDR2 is ANQGSEA. V was clipped by 3 bases and J by 8 bases, with 10 bases between them. The CDR3 coding sequence is TGCAGCGTTGATGAGGGGCCGGGCTACACCTTC. Its protein is CSVDEGPGYTF.

The V gene is TRBV12-3 or TRBV12-4, the J gene TRBJ1-3, with unresolved D. V was cut by 8 bases and J by 7 bases, with 9 bases left in between. The CDR3 runs to 11 residues. CDR3 residues: CASVLGNTIYF. The CDR3 region has the DNA TGTGCCAGCGTTCTTGGGAACACCATATATTTT.

The V call is TRBV4-3, the J call TRBJ1-5; 7 nucleotides align to TRBD1. The CDR3 is 16 residues long. Germline V gene sequence: CDR1 LGHNA, CDR2 YSLEER. With V trimmed by 0 bases and J by 6 bases, 8 bases remained unmatched. In DNA form, the CDR3 reads TGCGCCAGCAGCCAAGATATCGAGGGGGCGGGTCAGCCCCAGCATTTT. The encoded protein is CASSQDIEGAGQPQHF.

Many counts were recorded for this clonotype. The junction and the germline gene differ at one end; a read error may be behind it. This chain joins TRBV20-1 and TRBJ2-5; 9 bases are shared with TRBD2. Germline loops: CDR1 DFQATT, CDR2 SNEGSKA (reference sequence). The length of the CDR3 is 14 residues. The CDR3 spells CSAREIAGVETQYF. The CDR3 bases are TGCAGTGCGAGAGAAATAGCGGGAGTGGAGACCCAGTACTTC.

The chain is built from TRBV6-1 and TRBJ2-3, with TRBD2 as a possible D gene (5 bases). CDR1 is MNHNS, CDR2 SASEGT, per germline. This CDR3 region has 12 residues. Trimming left V 6 bases short and J 7 bases short, with 11 bases between. The CDR3 protein is CASSPGVYTQYF. The CDR3 nucleotides read TGTGCCAGCAGCCCCGGGGTTTATACGCAGTATTTT.

The sample holds many counts of this clonotype. The V and J genes are TRBV7-2 and TRBJ2-5; 13 nucleotides match TRBD2. The CDR3 length is 16 residues. Germline V gene lookup returns CDR1 SGHTA and CDR2 FQGNSA. V gave up 1 base and J gave up 5 bases; unmatched junction bases: 4. This chain's CDR3 is CASSLGILAGGETQYF. CDR3 nucleotides: TGTGCCAGCAGCTTAGGGATACTAGCGGGAGGGGAGACCCAGTACTTC.

This clonotype was counted at least ten times. V usage is TRBV7-9 and J usage is TRBJ1-2; D is uncertain. The germline V gene has CDR1 SEHNR and CDR2 FQNEAQ (reference sequence). This CDR3 has 12 amino acids. The V gene lost 4 bases and the J gene lost 3 bases, with 6 bases spanning the gap. For the CDR3, the DNA is TGTGCCAGCAGCTCACGGCACTATGGCTACACCTTC. Its protein is CASSSRHYGYTF.

This clonotype was found many times. The chain joins TRBV11-2 to TRBJ1-2; D unclear. Germline CDR1 is SGHAT and CDR2 is FQNNGV. The CDR3 has 14 residues. Deletions cut 6 bases from V and 5 bases from J, with 16 bases between. The CDR3 loop is CASSSPGRSYGYTF. The CDR3 coding sequence is TGTGCCAGCAGTTCCCCGGGAAGATCGTATGGCTACACCTTC.

This clonotype occurred a few times. V usage is TRBV6-2 or TRBV6-3 and J usage is TRBJ1-6; unclear D gene. This CDR3 has 15 residues. With 2 bases removed from V and 0 bases from J, the gap between germline ends came to 5 bases. Germline CDR1 and CDR2: MNHEY and SVGEGT. In DNA form, the CDR3 reads TGTGCCAGCAGTTACCTGAGCTCCTATAATTCACCCCTCCACTTT. Translating gives CASSYLSSYNSPLHF.